The 23 T cell receptor beta chains in this list originate from one sample, sequenced in a study of T cell responses to AZD1222 COVID-19 vaccine. The data were produced by immunoSEQ multiplex PCR, yet TCRdb's version contains in-frame clones alone and is incomplete. The sample has about 25,000 clones, around 87% seen once. The material was peripheral blood, obtained 28 days after the second AZD1222 dose. The source of these receptors is an adult who received the AZD1222 COVID-19 vaccine.

This clone has only one observation. V gene TRBV18 combines with J gene TRBJ2-5; TRBD1 matches 9 bases. The ends lost 0 bases at V and 5 bases at J; junction bases unmatched: 1. The CDR3 covers 14 residues. The germline gives CDR1 KGHSH, CDR2 LQKENI. The CDR3 DNA reads TGTGCCAGCTCACCACCGGGACAGGGCGAGACCCAGTACTTC. Its translation is CASSPPGQGETQYF.

CDR3 in amino acids: CASQGRRDRGHPNEKLFF. The CDR3 nucleotides read TGTGCCAGCCAGGGGCGGCGGGACAGGGGTCATCCTAATGAAAAACTGTTTTTT. This chain links TRBV27 with TRBJ1-4; 10 bases line up with TRBD1. This CDR3 region has 18 residues. Germline assignment: CDR1 MNHEY and CDR2 SMNVEV (reference sequence). With 8 bases clipped from V and 3 bases from J, the junction kept 15 bases outside the gene matches.

The chain has TRBV7-9 and TRBJ1-3; D gene unclear. Germline values: CDR1 SEHNR, CDR2 FQNEAQ (reference sequence). CDR3 length: 15 amino acids. Trimming pared 6 bases from V and 0 bases from J, leaving 12 bases between. The CDR3 here is CASSPALRSGNTIYF. DNA of the CDR3: TGTGCCAGCAGTCCCGCCCTTCGCTCTGGAAACACCATATATTTT.

The chain links TRBV13 to TRBJ2-1, with D unclear. This CDR3 has 16 amino acids. V lost 0 bases and J 7 bases, leaving 16 bases between the germline ends. Per germline, CDR1 PRHDT and CDR2 FYEKMQ (reference sequence). CDR3 coding DNA: TGTGCCAGCAGCTTAGGGGAATGGTCAGCCAGAAATGAGCAGTTCTTC. It translates to CASSLGEWSARNEQFF.

The chain is built from TRBV9 and TRBJ2-6; 8 bases are a match to TRBD1. Germline trimming cut 3 bases from V and 0 bases from J; bases unmatched to any gene: 8. This CDR3 region has 18 residues. Germline CDR1 reads SGDLS; CDR2 reads YYNGEE. The CDR3 DNA reads TGTGCCAGCAGCGGAAGTGGACAGGGTCGCTCTGGGGCCAACGTCCTGACTTTC. It translates to CASSGSGQGRSGANVLTF. The whole variable domain, filled in from reference TRBV9 and TRBJ2-6, reads DSGVTQTPKHLITATGQRVTLRCSPRSGDLSVYWYQQSLDQGLQFLIQYYNGEERAKGNILERFSAQQFPDLHSELNLSSLELGDSALYFCASSGSGQGRSGANVLTFGAGSRLTVL.

V usage is TRBV18 and J usage is TRBJ2-6, with D possibly being TRBD2 (5 bases). Germline V lookup: CDR1 KGHSH, CDR2 LQKENI. The CDR3 sequence is 15 residues long. Trimming cost V 7 bases and J 0 bases, with 10 bases left between them. The CDR3 loop is CASLEGPSGANVLTF. The CDR3 nucleotides read TGTGCCAGCTTAGAGGGCCCCTCTGGGGCCAACGTCCTGACTTTC.

V usage is TRBV10-3 and J usage is TRBJ1-1, with D possibly TRBD1 on 5 matching bases. Germline V gives CDR1 ENHRY, CDR2 SYGVKD. The CDR3 length is 11 residues. V was trimmed by 10 bases and J by 4 bases, leaving 10 bases between them. Here the CDR3 DNA reads TGTGCCAGCCAGGGTTTCACTGAAGCTTTCTTT. The encoded protein is CASQGFTEAFF.

V gene TRBV30 combines with J gene TRBJ1-4; D is unresolved. V gave up 1 base and J gave up 8 bases, with 5 bases separating them. Germline CDR1 is GTSNPN and CDR2 is SVGIG (reference sequence). This CDR3 comprises 11 residues. The CDR3 region has the DNA TGTGCCTGGAGTGCGGGGGAAAAACTGTTTTTT. Its translation: CAWSAGEKLFF.

The gene calls are TRBV15 and TRBJ1-1, with 7 positions matching TRBD1. Germline CDR1 LNHNV, CDR2 YYDKDF (reference sequence). Losses at the gene ends were 1 base for V and 4 bases for J; bases not matched to a gene: 3. The CDR3 runs 14 residues. CDR3 sequence reads: CATSRGQGSTEAFF. The CDR3 DNA reads as TGTGCCACCAGCAGAGGACAGGGTTCCACTGAAGCTTTCTTT.

The chain is built from TRBV10-2 and TRBJ2-1; no reliable D call. The CDR3 runs 14 residues. V gave up 0 bases and J gave up 4 bases, with 7 bases separating them. Looked up from germline, CDR1 is WSHSY and CDR2 is SAAADI. CDR3 nucleotide sequence: TGCGCCAGCAGTGAGTCCAGCCTTTACAATGAGCAGTTCTTC. Amino acid sequence: CASSESSLYNEQFF.

About this clone itself: Its ends do not fully match the called genes, so a read error is possible. The chain employs TRBV7-7 and TRBJ2-2; 13 bases are a match to TRBD2. This CDR3 contains 16 residues. CDR1 and CDR2 (germline): SSHAT, FNYEAQ (reference sequence). Written as DNA, the CDR3 is TGTGCTAGCAGCCGCAGGACTAGCGGGAGCACCGGGGAGCTGTTTTTT. Its protein is CASSRRTSGSTGELFF.

This chain links TRBV5-1 with TRBJ2-2; D is ambiguous. With 0 bases removed from V and 7 bases from J, the gap between germline ends came to 7 bases. The germline V gene has CDR1 SGHRS and CDR2 YFSETQ. The CDR3 runs to 13 residues. CDR3 residues: CASSLATDGELFF. The CDR3 DNA follows: TGCGCCAGCAGCTTGGCCACGGACGGGGAGCTGTTTTTT.

V is TRBV12-3 or TRBV12-4 and J is TRBJ2-5, with D unclear. Trimming cost V 6 bases and J 4 bases, with 6 bases left between them. The CDR3 covers 11 residues. CDR3 loop: CASRTRETQYF. The CDR3 bases are TGTGCCAGCAGGACTCGAGAGACCCAGTACTTC.

V usage is TRBV4-1 and J usage is TRBJ2-2, with 13 nucleotides matching TRBD2. The CDR3 runs to 18 residues. CDR1 and CDR2 (germline): MGHRA, YSYEKL. Trimming cost V 1 base and J 4 bases; bases outside gene matches: 6. CDR3 loop: CASSQGGLAGVGTGELFF. CDR3 DNA sequence: TGCGCCAGCAGCCAAGGTGGACTAGCGGGAGTTGGCACCGGGGAGCTGTTTTTT.

CDR3 amino acids: CASRPRGQSGDYGYTF. DNA for the CDR3: TGTGCCAGCAGACCCCGGGGACAAAGCGGGGATTATGGCTACACCTTC. The gene calls are TRBV11-2 and TRBJ1-2, with a tentative D call TRBD1 (6 bases). This CDR3 contains 16 residues. CDR1 SGHAT and CDR2 FQNNGV come from the germline V gene. Trimming removed 6 bases at V and 5 bases at J, with 22 bases between.

The J gene is TRBJ2-3, the V gene TRBV6-4, with TRBD2 matching 9 bases. The J segment lost 1 base and the V segment lost 3 bases, leaving 2 bases of the junction unmatched. Per germline, CDR1 MRHNA and CDR2 SNTAGT. This CDR3 has 15 residues. Written as DNA, the CDR3 is TGTGCCAGCAGTGAGATAGCGGGAGGCACAGATACGCAGTATTTT. As protein: CASSEIAGGTDTQYF.

This rearrangement joins TRBV2 to TRBJ2-5, with 9 bases that match TRBD1. The V segment lost 6 bases and the J segment 0 bases; nucleotides outside the gene matches: 8. CDR1 is SNHLY and CDR2 is FYNNEI in the germline V gene. This CDR3 spans 16 amino acids. CDR3 coding DNA: TGTGCCAGCAGCGGACAGGGGCATCTATACCAAGAGACCCAGTACTTC. Translating gives CASSGQGHLYQETQYF.

CDR3 DNA: TGTGCCAGCAGCCCCCCGGGGGGGAGGAACACTGAAGCTTTCTTT. It yields the protein CASSPPGGRNTEAFF. The rearrangement links TRBV5-6 to TRBJ1-1; perhaps TRBD1 as D (5 bases). CDR1 is SGHDT, CDR2 YYEEEE, per germline. Trimming took off 4 bases at V and 1 base at J, with 14 bases between the two ends. CDR3 length: 15 amino acids.

This clone was observed a handful of times. This rearrangement joins TRBV2 to TRBJ1-4, with no clear D. Germline-derived CDR1 and CDR2 are SNHLY and FYNNEI. The CDR3 is made up of 13 amino acids. V lost 6 bases and J lost 8, with 13 bases in between. This CDR3 reads CASSETRIEKLFF. In DNA, the CDR3 is TGTGCCAGCAGCGAAACCCGTATAGAAAAACTGTTTTTT.

This chain links TRBV2 with TRBJ1-1; 7 positions match TRBD1. The V and J ends lost 4 bases and 4 bases, in that order; junction bases with no gene match: 18. The CDR3 is made up of 18 amino acids. Germline values: CDR1 SNHLY, CDR2 FYNNEI. CDR3 in DNA: TGTGCCAGCAGTGCTTCAATGGCCAGGGGGACTGCGGGCACTGAAGCTTTCTTT. It is translated as CASSASMARGTAGTEAFF.

To note about this clone: Other DNA sequences within the sample encode an identical CDR3. V and J are TRBV6-1 and TRBJ1-1; D not certain. V was pared by 1 base and J by 1 base, with 10 bases between. The germline V gene has CDR1 MNHNS and CDR2 SASEGT. The CDR3 consists of 15 residues. CDR3 region: CASSEVVGRNTEAFF. The CDR3 DNA sequence: TGTGCCAGCAGTGAAGTTGTAGGGCGGAACACTGAAGCTTTCTTT.

This sequence joins TRBV10-3 and TRBJ2-6; no clear D gene. Per the germline V gene, CDR1 is ENHRY and CDR2 is SYGVKD. This CDR3 has 13 amino acids. The V end lost 4 bases, the J end lost 4 bases, and 5 bases lay between the germline ends. The CDR3 DNA reads as TGTGCCATCAGTGTTTCCGGGGCCAACGTCCTGACTTTC. Protein sequence: CAISVSGANVLTF.

This clone was seen a handful of times. The chain couples TRBV2 to TRBJ1-5; 7 bases are a match to TRBD1. This CDR3 comprises 15 residues. Per the germline V gene, CDR1 is SNHLY and CDR2 is FYNNEI. The trim removed 5 bases at V and 0 bases at J, leaving 4 bases unmatched. CDR3 in amino acids: CASSPGTASNQPQHF. CDR3 nucleotide sequence: TGTGCCAGCAGTCCCGGGACAGCTAGCAATCAGCCCCAGCATTTT.